The clone carrying this T cell receptor (beta chain) has only a few counts. The antigen is not known. This sample was included in a study of response to subunit inactivated influenza vaccine. Broader study findings: New T cells are recruited in small numbers by each seasonal influenza vaccination, according to the authors' suggestion.

Each CDR3 protein is one row after TCRdb ran MiXCR on the RT-PCR reads. The repertoire holds around 520,000 distinct CDR3 sequences, with 10% to 15% as singletons. Trimming at V came to 2 bases and at J to 4 bases, leaving 7 bases not matched to a gene. There are 18 residues in the CDR3. This chain connects TRBV12-3 or TRBV12-4 to TRBJ2-2, with TRBD2 matching over 13 bases. This receptor was identified in a man in his fifties who received an inactivated influenza vaccine. Sequencing was performed on PBMCs from blood, taken on the day of vaccination. The CDR3 sequence: CASSLTSGGARSTGELFF. DNA of the CDR3: TGTGCCAGCAGTTTAACTAGCGGGGGGGCAAGATCCACCGGGGAGCTGTTTTTT.